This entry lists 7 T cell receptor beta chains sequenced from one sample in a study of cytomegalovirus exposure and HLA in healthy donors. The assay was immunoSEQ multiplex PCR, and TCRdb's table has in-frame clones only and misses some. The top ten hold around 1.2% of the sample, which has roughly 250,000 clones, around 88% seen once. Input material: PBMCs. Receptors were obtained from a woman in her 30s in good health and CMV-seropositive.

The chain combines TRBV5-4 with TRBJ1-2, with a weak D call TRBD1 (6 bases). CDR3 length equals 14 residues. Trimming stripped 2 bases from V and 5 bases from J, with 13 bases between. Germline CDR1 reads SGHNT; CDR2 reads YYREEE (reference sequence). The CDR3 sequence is CASSLTSGEYGYTF. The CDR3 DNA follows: TGTGCCAGCAGCTTAACTTCAGGGGAATATGGCTACACCTTC.

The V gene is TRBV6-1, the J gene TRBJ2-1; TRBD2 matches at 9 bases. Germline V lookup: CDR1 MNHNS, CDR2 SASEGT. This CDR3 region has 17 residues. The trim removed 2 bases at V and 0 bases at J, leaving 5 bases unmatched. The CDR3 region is CASSEWGSGSSYNEQFF. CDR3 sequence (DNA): TGTGCCAGCAGTGAATGGGGTAGCGGGAGCTCCTACAATGAGCAGTTCTTC.

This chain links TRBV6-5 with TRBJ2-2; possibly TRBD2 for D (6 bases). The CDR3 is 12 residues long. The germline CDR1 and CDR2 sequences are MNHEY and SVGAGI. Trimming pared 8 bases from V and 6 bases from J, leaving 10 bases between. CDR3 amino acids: CASGRIAGELFF. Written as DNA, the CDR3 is TGTGCCAGCGGGAGGATAGCCGGGGAGCTGTTTTTT.

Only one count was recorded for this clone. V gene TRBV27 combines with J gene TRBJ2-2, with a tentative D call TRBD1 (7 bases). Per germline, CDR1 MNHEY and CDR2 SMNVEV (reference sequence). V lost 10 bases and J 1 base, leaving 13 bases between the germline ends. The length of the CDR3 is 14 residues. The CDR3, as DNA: TGTGCCACCCAGGGGGGACAGAACACCGGGGAGCTGTTTTTT. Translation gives CATQGGQNTGELFF.

CDR3: CAISEYGGEAFF. DNA of the CDR3: TGTGCCATCAGTGAGTACGGGGGTGAAGCTTTCTTT. This rearrangement joins TRBV10-3 to TRBJ1-1; D might be TRBD1 (5 bases). Deletions cut 1 base from V and 7 bases from J, with 7 bases between. Germline lookup yields CDR1 ENHRY and CDR2 SYGVKD. This CDR3 comprises 12 residues.

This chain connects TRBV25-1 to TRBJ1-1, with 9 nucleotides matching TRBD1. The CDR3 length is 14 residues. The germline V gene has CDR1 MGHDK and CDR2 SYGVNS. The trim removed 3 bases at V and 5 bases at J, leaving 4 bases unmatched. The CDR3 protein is CASSERGQGTEAFF. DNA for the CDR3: TGTGCCAGCAGTGAGAGGGGACAGGGTACTGAAGCTTTCTTT.

CDR3 sequence (DNA): TGTGCCAGCAGTGGTTGGGGGACATCTATAGGGGAGCTGTTTTTT. Protein product: CASSGWGTSIGELFF. V gene TRBV25-1 combines with J gene TRBJ2-2, with TRBD1 as a possible D gene (6 bases). CDR1 and CDR2 from the germline V gene are MGHDK and SYGVNS. The CDR3 runs to 15 residues. V gave up 4 bases and J gave up 8 bases, with 17 bases separating them.